The rows below give T cell receptor beta chains drawn from one sample of a study of blood T cell repertoires in COVID-19. TCRdb keeps only in-frame clones here, not all; method: immunoSEQ multiplex PCR. The repertoire holds 110,000 or so clones, with approximately 82% as singletons. What was sequenced was peripheral blood. All receptors come from a woman at least 80 years old with active or convalescent COVID-19. Each CDR3 is given without its conserved first and last residue. D genes are given only for firm matches.

J,V,D,CDR3
TRBJ2-7,TRBV5-1,TRBD1,ASSLSGQGSYEQY
TRBJ1-2,TRBV5-1,TRBD1,ASSLEGQGVGGYT
TRBJ1-5,TRBV2,TRBD1,ASSAQGSNQPQH
TRBJ2-5,TRBV19,-,ASSTRTPTRQETQY
TRBJ2-5,TRBV9,TRBD1,ASSVALQGARETQY
TRBJ2-2,TRBV7-2,TRBD1,ASSPWDRETGELF
TRBJ2-5,TRBV7-3,TRBD2,ASSKGLAGGAETQY
TRBJ1-6,TRBV10-3,TRBD1,AISETDRVVNSPLH
TRBJ1-6,TRBV30,TRBD1,AWIRQGPTYNSPLH
TRBJ2-7,TRBV7-3,-,ASSPGTPTAYEQY
TRBJ1-2,TRBV28,-,ASSSPTGLDGYT
TRBJ1-1,TRBV7-9,TRBD1,ASSRTGGIGEAF
TRBJ2-1,TRBV6-6,TRBD1,ASSRTGLVNEQF
TRBJ1-5,TRBV19,-,ASSFREYNQPQH
TRBJ2-4,TRBV5-1,TRBD1,ASSSDRGLDIQY
TRBJ1-2,TRBV23-1,TRBD1,ASHLAGTGACETYGYT
TRBJ2-1,TRBV5-1,-,ASSPTGVATQANEQF